This T cell receptor (beta chain) is from a study of T cells expressing NK-cell markers. On the study more broadly: One of the eight sequenced donors was seronegative, whereas the other seven were HCMV-seropositive.

Germline assignment: CDR1 SEHNR and CDR2 FQNEAQ (reference sequence). This CDR3 region has 13 residues. Using the 5' RACE reads, TCRdb records one entry per CDR3 protein without DNA. This sample carries approximately 150,000 distinct CDR3 sequences, with less than 20% going to the ten biggest clones. Specimen: blood T cells: a sorted CD56 or NKG2C T cell subset, CD4+ or CD8+ T cells, or bulk PBMC T cells (not recorded which). This clonotype originated in a woman aged 18-70 years in good health. The chain joins TRBV7-9 to TRBJ1-5. CDR3 sequence reads: CASSRAGGGPQHF.